The 14 T cell receptor beta chains given below trace back to one sample, sequenced in a study of cytomegalovirus exposure and HLA in healthy donors (dated by TCRdb to 2016 to 2017). The library was made by the immunoSEQ multiplex PCR assay. A mixture of 60 forward primers for TCR Vbeta segments and 13 reverse primers for TCR Jbeta segments was used in the multiplex PCR. As stored in TCRdb, this immuneACCESS dataset retains in-frame rearrangements with V and J assigned. A fraction of the clones does not appear; measured against another copy, unresolved V genes explain less than half of the discrepancy, and the remainder lacks a known reason. The sample records 90,000 to 110,000 clones, 13% to 15% of which are singletons. The ten largest clones add up to about 0.79% of the sample. Sequencing input: PBMCs. The source is a female donor in good health and CMV-seronegative.

In its sample, this clone was seen a few times. The rearrangement links TRBV27 to TRBJ2-4, with D possibly TRBD2 on 6 matching bases. V lost 8 bases and J 1 base, leaving 12 bases between the germline ends. CDR3 length: 14 residues. Germline CDR1 is MNHEY and CDR2 is SMNVEV (reference sequence). CDR3 amino acids: CASALGLAKNIQYF. CDR3 nucleotide sequence: TGTGCCAGCGCCTTGGGACTCGCCAAAAACATTCAGTACTTC.

Only a few counts were recorded for this clone. The chain has TRBV19 and TRBJ1-2; the D gene is possibly TRBD1 (5 bases). V was pared by 1 base and J by 4 bases, with 7 bases between. This CDR3 has 13 residues. Germline assignment: CDR1 LNHDA and CDR2 SQIVND (reference sequence). CDR3 in amino acids: CASSIGQTYGYTF. In DNA form, the CDR3 reads TGTGCCAGTAGTATAGGACAGACCTATGGCTACACCTTC.

This clone occurred a few times. The J gene is TRBJ2-5, the V gene TRBV30; tentative D call: TRBD1 (6 bases). The CDR3 runs 15 residues. The V and J ends lost 3 bases and 5 bases respectively, with 19 bases between them. CDR1 and CDR2 (germline): GTSNPN, SVGIG (reference sequence). In DNA, the CDR3 is TGTGCCTGGAGCCCACCCCCAGGGGCTCGGGAGACCCAGTACTTC. Amino acids: CAWSPPPGARETQYF.

J is TRBJ2-5 and V is TRBV2, with D possibly matching TRBD1 (6 bases). The J call is in doubt because the DNA end fits TRBJ2-7 better. Germline V lookup: CDR1 SNHLY, CDR2 FYNNEI. The CDR3 length is 15 residues. CDR3 sequence reads: CASSPTGGLTYEQYF. CDR3 sequence (DNA): TGTGCCAGCAGTCCGACAGGAGGCTTAACCTACGAGCAGTACTTC.

The rearrangement uses TRBV4-3 and TRBJ1-4, with a tentative D call TRBD1 (6 bases). Germline CDR1 reads LGHNA; CDR2 reads YSLEER. V was cut by 0 bases and J by 8 bases, with 19 bases left in between. The CDR3 runs 17 residues. The CDR3 loop reads CASSQDWGGLSREKLFF. CDR3 coding DNA: TGCGCCAGCAGCCAAGATTGGGGGGGGCTAAGTAGGGAAAAACTGTTTTTT.

The V gene is TRBV7-8, the J gene TRBJ1-5, with D possibly matching TRBD1 (6 bases). The V end was cut by 7 bases, the J end by 5 bases, with 27 bases between. This CDR3 is built from 18 residues. Looked up from germline, CDR1 is SGHVS and CDR2 is FQNEAQ. The CDR3 sequence is CASTPLPSNRVGHQPQHF. The CDR3 nucleotides read TGTGCCAGCACCCCCCTACCCAGTAACAGGGTCGGGCATCAGCCCCAGCATTTT.

Remarks on this clone: Within the sample, other DNA sequences also encode this same CDR3. CDR3 nucleotides: TGCGCCAGCAGCTTGCAGGGCAACTATGGCTACACCTTC. Protein sequence: CASSLQGNYGYTF. V and J are TRBV5-1 and TRBJ1-2; TRBD1 might be the D (5 bases). The CDR3 consists of 13 residues. V lost 1 base and J 2 bases, leaving 6 bases between the germline ends. CDR1 and CDR2 from the germline V gene are SGHRS and YFSETQ.

This clone was counted between two and nine times. V usage is TRBV4-3 and J usage is TRBJ2-1; 8 positions agree with TRBD1. Germline assignment: CDR1 LGHNA and CDR2 YSLEER. Trimming took 0 bases from V and 8 from J; bases not matched to a gene: 15. CDR3 length equals 18 residues. Here the CDR3 DNA reads TGCGCCAGCAGCCAAGATCAGGACAGGGCTTCTTTCCTCCATGAGCAGTTCTTC. It encodes CASSQDQDRASFLHEQFF.

This clone was detected a few times. The genes are TRBV7-2 and TRBJ2-1; TRBD1 aligns across 7 bases. Germline values: CDR1 SGHTA, CDR2 FQGNSA. Trimming cost V 4 bases and J 7 bases; bases outside gene matches: 13. This CDR3 is 16 amino acids long. CDR3 residues: CASSSVRRDRRNEQFF. CDR3 sequence (DNA): TGTGCCAGCAGCTCGGTCCGCCGGGACAGACGTAATGAGCAGTTCTTC.

CDR3 region: CASSPDRVTYEQYF. DNA of the CDR3: TGTGCCAGTAGTCCCGACAGGGTTACCTACGAGCAGTACTTC. V gene TRBV19 combines with J gene TRBJ2-7; 7 nucleotides match TRBD1. This CDR3 spans 14 amino acids. The V and J ends lost 5 bases and 2 bases, in that order; junction bases with no gene match: 6. CDR1 is LNHDA and CDR2 is SQIVND in the germline V gene (reference sequence).

This clone was recorded a few times. The chain is built from TRBV7-9 and TRBJ1-4; 7 bases are a match to TRBD1. CDR3 length: 14 residues. Looked up from germline, CDR1 is SEHNR and CDR2 is FQNEAQ (reference sequence). V lost 2 bases to trimming and J lost 7 bases; unmatched junction nucleotides: 4. CDR3 sequence (DNA): TGTGCCAGCAGCTTAACAGGGGCAGGTGAAAAACTGTTTTTT. Its protein is CASSLTGAGEKLFF.

This clone was picked up a small number of times. The chain carries TRBV7-2 and TRBJ2-7, with 10 bases lining up with TRBD1. CDR3 size: 15 residues. Germline CDR1 is SGHTA and CDR2 is FQGNSA. The V segment lost 3 bases and the J segment 3 bases; nucleotides outside the gene matches: 5. CDR3 amino acids: CASSLSGTGVYEQYF. For the CDR3, the DNA is TGTGCCAGCAGCTTGTCCGGGACAGGGGTCTACGAGCAGTACTTC.

The rearrangement joins TRBV5-1 to TRBJ1-2; perhaps TRBD1 as D (5 bases). The germline V gene encodes CDR1 SGHRS and CDR2 YFSETQ. The CDR3 spans 12 residues. Trimming cost V 1 base and J 7 bases, with 8 bases left between them. In nucleotides, the CDR3 is TGCGCCAGCAGCTTGATAGGGGCTGGCTACACCTTC. As protein: CASSLIGAGYTF.

This clone was observed a handful of times. The V gene is TRBV7-9, the J gene TRBJ2-7; 7 bases are a match to TRBD1. V was clipped by 6 bases and J by 7 bases; unmatched bases: 12. The CDR3 length is 14 residues. CDR1 and CDR2 (germline): SEHNR, FQNEAQ (reference sequence). The CDR3 reads CASSESGTVGEQYF. For the CDR3, the DNA is TGTGCCAGCAGTGAATCCGGGACAGTGGGTGAGCAGTACTTC.